The entry below gives a single T cell receptor (beta chain) sequence along with its context. As yet, its antigen is unknown. This sample was taken from a study of T cell responses to AZD1222 COVID-19 vaccine. The CDR3 consists of 15 residues. Germline loops: CDR1 LNHDA, CDR2 SQIVND (reference sequence). With 3 bases clipped from V and 1 base from J, the junction kept 2 bases outside the gene matches. The repertoire was sequenced with immunoSEQ multiplex PCR; TCRdb's copy has only in-frame clones and lacks some. There are tens of thousands of clones in the sample; 89% occur only once, and 2% to 3% lies in the top ten. General study points: A mostly white British donor set with more females was recruited, and clonal diversity was possibly underestimated. It was only after the peak T cell response that any repertoires were sampled.

The receptor comes from an adult in good health. V usage is TRBV19 and J usage is TRBJ2-1, with TRBD2 matching 8 bases. The sequencing here drew on peripheral blood, taken on day 0 of AZD1222 vaccination. The CDR3 protein is CASSITGGSYNEQFF. The CDR3 region has the DNA TGTGCCAGTAGTATCACGGGAGGGTCCTACAATGAGCAGTTCTTC.